This TCR beta chain was captured in a study of blood T cell repertoires in COVID-19. Study as a whole: Acute and convalescent COVID-19 specimens originated in the United States, Italy and Spain.

Assignment of participants to cohorts was predicated upon participant-reported clinical history. Methods used by the authors: Researchers report that nucleated cell counts were estimated from reference gene primer amplification. Profiling relied on immunoSEQ multiplex PCR, and the TCRdb table lists in-frame clones only, not all of them. For V, J and clone size, that table is used; D and trimming come from the DNA. Here the sample spans 450,000 or so clones, 90% being singletons. The source material was PBMCs or T cells enriched from blood (not recorded which). This receptor was obtained from a man younger than 30 who had recovered from COVID-19.

CDR3 DNA: TGTGCCAGCAGTTTGACAGGGGCTGAAGCTTTCTTT. It yields the protein CASSLTGAEAFF. The genes are TRBV7-9 and TRBJ1-1; 8 bases map to TRBD1. The CDR3 totals 12 residues. Germline values: CDR1 SEHNR, CDR2 FQNEAQ (reference sequence). With V trimmed by 6 bases and J by 6 bases, 3 bases remained unmatched.